The 17 T cell receptor beta chains given below trace back to one sample, sequenced in a study of shared clonotypes between healthy human individuals. Clones were sequenced by immunoSEQ multiplex PCR, and TCRdb holds only the in-frame ones, with some missing. The sample records over a million clones, approximately 80% being singletons. The sequencing input was memory CD4+ T cells from PBMCs. Subset here: CD45RA-negative fraction. Receptors originate from a man aged 18 to 35 in good health. Some clones in this sample may be carry-over from other donors' samples.

Concerning this clone itself: The sample has other DNA sequences that encode this CDR3 too. This rearrangement joins TRBV6-1 to TRBJ2-3; D is ambiguous. The length of the CDR3 is 12 residues. V lost 1 base and J 3 bases, leaving 2 bases between the germline ends. Germline V gene sequence: CDR1 MNHNS, CDR2 SASEGT. The CDR3 DNA reads as TGTGCCAGCAGTGAAGGGACAGATACGCAGTATTTT. Translating it yields CASSEGTDTQYF.

This chain links TRBV28 with TRBJ2-3, with D possibly being TRBD2 (5 bases). The CDR3 loop spans 14 amino acids. The germline V gene encodes CDR1 MDHEN and CDR2 SYDVKM. Trimming took off 6 bases at V and 4 bases at J, with 14 bases between the two ends. The CDR3 loop reads CASSLGEPPDTQYF. Here the CDR3 DNA reads TGTGCCAGCAGCTTGGGAGAGCCCCCAGATACGCAGTATTTT. Complete variable domain (other parts from reference TRBV28 and TRBJ2-3): DVKVTQSSRYLVKRTGEKVFLECVQDMDHENMFWYRQDPGLGLRLIYFSYDVKMKEKGDIPEGYSVSREKKERFSLILESASTNQTSMYLCASSLGEPPDTQYFGPGTRLTVL.

In the case of this clone: The sample contains more than one DNA sequence encoding this CDR3. The gene calls are TRBV28 and TRBJ2-7; 8 bases line up with TRBD2. The CDR3 extends over 13 amino acids. Per germline, CDR1 MDHEN and CDR2 SYDVKM. V was pared by 2 bases and J by 3 bases, with 0 bases of the junction left unmatched. DNA of the CDR3: TGTGCCAGCAGTTTACTAGCGGGCTACGAGCAGTACTTC. This encodes CASSLLAGYEQYF.

This chain connects TRBV28 to TRBJ1-2; no clear D gene. Germline V CDR1 and CDR2: MDHEN, SYDVKM. V lost 1 base, J lost 7 bases, and 10 bases lay in between. This CDR3 spans 13 amino acids. In DNA, the CDR3 is TGTGCCAGCAGTTTATCGGAGTGGGGTGGCTACACCTTC. Its protein product is CASSLSEWGGYTF.

In this sample, this clone turned up a few times. V gene TRBV6-6 combines with J gene TRBJ2-1; 9 bases match TRBD1. The ends lost 8 bases at V and 9 bases at J; junction bases unmatched: 5. From germline, CDR1 is MNHNY and CDR2 SVGAGI (reference sequence). The CDR3 runs to 12 residues. CDR3 amino acids: CASRQGDSEQFF. The CDR3 DNA follows: TGTGCCAGCCGACAGGGGGATAGTGAGCAGTTCTTC.

This clone has just one count. This chain uses TRBV6-1 with TRBJ1-5; possible D gene TRBD1, 5 bases. This CDR3 region has 14 residues. CDR1 MNHNS and CDR2 SASEGT come from the germline V gene. Trimming cost V 6 bases and J 6 bases, with 15 bases left between them. The CDR3 reads CASRDISFSQPQHF. The CDR3 region has the DNA TGTGCCAGCAGGGACATTTCTTTTTCTCAGCCCCAGCATTTT.

The chain employs TRBV7-2 and TRBJ2-1; D is ambiguous. The CDR3 extends over 14 amino acids. Per the germline V gene, CDR1 is SGHTA and CDR2 is FQGNSA. V lost 5 bases and J lost 7, with 15 bases in between. The CDR3 loop reads CASSPPDSRNEQFF. The CDR3, as DNA: TGTGCCAGCAGCCCCCCAGATAGCAGGAATGAGCAGTTCTTC.

This chain joins TRBV10-3 and TRBJ1-5, with TRBD1 as a possible D gene (5 bases). Trimming removed 9 bases at V and 6 bases at J, with 15 bases between. CDR3 length: 13 residues. CDR1 is ENHRY, CDR2 SYGVKD, per germline. The CDR3 DNA follows: TGTGCCATTACTCCAGGGCTAGGTCAGCCCCAGCATTTT. Translated, it gives CAITPGLGQPQHF.

V is TRBV15 and J is TRBJ1-5; maybe TRBD1 (6 bases). Germline V gene lookup returns CDR1 LNHNV and CDR2 YYDKDF (reference sequence). The CDR3 consists of 15 residues. V was shortened by 0 bases and J by 4 bases, with 10 bases between the two germline ends. The CDR3 DNA is TGTGCCACCAGCAGAGAGGGAGGGGGGAATCAGCCCCAGCATTTT. Its translation is CATSREGGGNQPQHF.

The chain carries TRBV6-1 and TRBJ1-5; no clear D. CDR3 size: 16 residues. Germline V gene lookup returns CDR1 MNHNS and CDR2 SASEGT. V was shortened by 1 base and J by 0 bases, with 10 bases between the two germline ends. CDR3: CASSEVGSYSNQPQHF. In DNA, the CDR3 is TGTGCCAGCAGTGAAGTGGGGAGTTATAGCAATCAGCCCCAGCATTTT.

The chain links TRBV28 to TRBJ2-1; 9 bases are a match to TRBD1. Germline trimming cut 10 bases from V and 8 bases from J; bases unmatched to any gene: 9. The CDR3 is 13 amino acids. CDR1 and CDR2 from the germline V gene are MDHEN and SYDVKM. The CDR3 DNA reads as TGTGCCATCCAGATGGGACAGGGTTATGAGCAGTTCTTC. Amino acids: CAIQMGQGYEQFF.

Regarding this clone: With a much larger clone just one base away, this may be a read error. The rearrangement joins TRBV14 to TRBJ2-5; D is unresolved. The CDR3 length is 17 residues. Looked up from germline, CDR1 is SGHDN and CDR2 is FVKESK. CDR3 DNA: TGTGCCGGCAGCCAAGATGCGTTCCCCAGCTTACAAGAGACCCAGTACTTC. Its protein product is CAGSQDAFPSLQETQYF.

The chain is built from TRBV7-3 and TRBJ2-7; maybe TRBD2 (6 bases). In germline, CDR1 is SGHTA, CDR2 FQGTGA. This CDR3 has 12 amino acids. The V gene lost 1 base and the J gene lost 12 bases, with 13 bases spanning the gap. CDR3 coding DNA: TGTGCCAGCAGCTTAAGTTCGGGACTGCTGTACTTC. Translating gives CASSLSSGLLYF.

The chain has TRBV5-6 and TRBJ2-7; 10 bases are a match to TRBD1. Trimming at V came to 2 bases and at J to 12 bases, leaving 8 bases not matched to a gene. Germline V gene data show CDR1 as SGHDT and CDR2 as YYEEEE. The CDR3 has 13 amino acids. CDR3 coding DNA: TGTGCCAGCAGCTTTATGAGGACAGGGGGTTGGTACTTC. Translated, it gives CASSFMRTGGWYF.

The chain couples TRBV14 to TRBJ2-6; D not certain. This CDR3 comprises 16 residues. V lost 4 bases and J 0 bases, leaving 10 bases between the germline ends. Germline V gene sequence: CDR1 SGHDN, CDR2 FVKESK. For the CDR3, the DNA is TGTGCCAGCAGCCCAGTACGGTTCTCTGGGGCCAACGTCCTGACTTTC. Amino acid sequence: CASSPVRFSGANVLTF.

This clone was seen a handful of times. The chain links TRBV27 to TRBJ2-7, with 11 bases fitting TRBD2. The trim removed 5 bases at V and 2 bases at J, leaving 8 bases unmatched. The germline gives CDR1 MNHEY, CDR2 SMNVEV (reference sequence). The CDR3 length is 16 residues. The CDR3 DNA sequence: TGTGCCAGCAGTATGATAGCGGGAGGGCGAACCTACGAGCAGTACTTC. Encoded protein: CASSMIAGGRTYEQYF.

The chain is built from TRBV9 and TRBJ2-2; D unclear. Trimming removed 2 bases from V and 0 bases from J, with 11 bases in between. This CDR3 comprises 16 residues. CDR1 is SGDLS, CDR2 YYNGEE, per germline. The CDR3 region is CASSVASSANTGELFF. In DNA form, the CDR3 reads TGTGCCAGCAGCGTGGCCAGTTCCGCGAACACCGGGGAGCTGTTTTTT.